This T cell receptor beta chain emerged from a study of OX40 agonist ivuxolimab in advanced cancers. Study-wide points: Among the lowest peripheral clonal expansion occurred in 0.1-3.0 mg/kg partial responders. Normalized expansion of T-cell clones was also low for some nonresponders. On average, CD8+ T cells showed a greater number of expanded clones than CD4+.

V lost 5 bases, J lost 3 bases, and 10 bases lay in between. Per germline, CDR1 SEHNR and CDR2 FQNEAQ (reference sequence). The CDR3 extends over 13 amino acids. Clones were read by immunoSEQ multiplex PCR, and TCRdb kept only the in-frame ones, dropping some. The table lists around 90,000 clones, around nine tenths of them singletons. About this clone itself: The antigen is unknown.

Specimen: CD4+ or CD8+ T cells sorted from blood, collected in a trial of the OX40 agonist ivuxolimab. V gene TRBV7-9 combines with J gene TRBJ1-2; D is ambiguous. The source of this sequence is an adult with an advanced solid tumor such as melanoma, head and neck, liver or kidney cancer. In DNA, the CDR3 is TGTGCCAGCAGCCCATCCAAGCACTATGGCTACACCTTC. It codes for CASSPSKHYGYTF.